The rows below give T cell receptor beta chains drawn from one sample of a study of human T cells and chemical hapten exposure. TCRdb fed the RACE reads into MiXCR, producing one record per CDR3 protein. The repertoire holds 300,000 to 450,000 distinct CDR3 sequences, with around 4.8% as singletons. The specimen comprised whole blood, sampled in connection with sensitization to the hapten diphenylcyclopropenone (DPC). These receptors were obtained from a woman in her forties or fifties with alopecia areata. Some clones in this sample may be carry-over from other donors' samples. The CDR3 runs from the conserved cysteine through the conserved F or W. The order of the fields is J gene, D gene, clone size, V gene, CDR3 DNA, CDR3 protein. A D gene is named only where the DNA matches it firmly. The size field is filled for only some rows; it gives once, few, many or a size class.

>TRBJ1-1|-|many|TRBV5-1
TGCGCCAGCGCGGGGGAGCCTGCCATGAACACTGAAGCTTTCTTT
CASAGEPAMNTEAFF
>TRBJ2-3|-|many|TRBV12-5
TGTGCTAGTGGTTTGGTTGGCTCAGATACGCAGTATTTT
CASGLVGSDTQYF
>TRBJ2-1|-|many|TRBV29-1
TGCAGCGTTGTTTCGGGAGAAGGCAATGAGCAGTTCTTC
CSVVSGEGNEQFF
>TRBJ2-1|-|many|TRBV30
TGTGCCTGGAGTGGAGGGTACAATGAGCAGTTCTTC
CAWSGGYNEQFF
>TRBJ2-2|TRBD1|many|TRBV6-6
TGTGCCAGCAGTTACTCGACAGGGGGGACTAACACCGGGGAGCTGTTTTTT
CASSYSTGGTNTGELFF
>TRBJ2-3|TRBD2|once|TRBV7-6
TGTGCCAGCAGCCCCCCGGGACTAGGTGGTGATACGCAGTATTTT
CASSPPGLGGDTQYF
>TRBJ2-1|-|-|TRBV29-1
TGCAGCGTCGTGAACTACAGGAGCAATGAGCAGTTCTTC
CSVVNYRSNEQFF
>TRBJ1-5|-|many|TRBV6-5
TGTGCCAGCAGTTCGCGAAGCAATCAGCCCCAGCATTTT
CASSSRSNQPQHF
>TRBJ2-6|-|many|TRBV9
TGTGCCAGCAGCGACCGGGACGCCCCGGGGGGGGCCAACGTCCTGACTTTC
CASSDRDAPGGANVLTF
>TRBJ1-2|-|many|TRBV7-9
TGTGCCAGCAGCTTAGGAACAGGGAATGGCTACACCTTC
CASSLGTGNGYTF
>TRBJ2-7|-|-|TRBV20-1
TGCAGTGCTGGGGGGGGACACCTGGTCTCCTACGAGCAGTACTTC
CSAGGGHLVSYEQYF
>TRBJ2-6|TRBD1|many|TRBV12-3/TRBV12-4
TGTGCCAGCAGTTCCCGACAGGGGGGCCTCGGGAACGTCCTGACTTTC
CASSSRQGGLGNVLTF
>TRBJ2-7|TRBD1|many|TRBV20-1
TGCAGTGCTTCTGGACAGGAGAGCTCCTACGAGCAGTACTTC
CSASGQESSYEQYF
>TRBJ2-5|TRBD1|few|TRBV7-9
TGTGCCAGCAGCTTAGTTGTTCGGGACAGAGGGAAGACCCAGTACTTC
CASSLVVRDRGKTQYF
>TRBJ2-5|-|many|TRBV5-1
TGCGCCAGCAGCTCCCGGGGCGGGGTCTATTATCAAGAGACCCAGTACTTC
CASSSRGGVYYQETQYF
>TRBJ2-1|TRBD2|few|TRBV4-2
TGTGCCAGCAGCCTGTTGGGACTAGCGGGAGGGTCCTACAATGAGCAGTTCTTC
CASSLLGLAGGSYNEQFF
>TRBJ1-5|TRBD1|few|TRBV12-3/TRBV12-4
TGTGCCAGCAGTCCCGGGACAGGGGCGGCCCAGCCCCAGCATTTT
CASSPGTGAAQPQHF
>TRBJ1-2|TRBD1|few|TRBV27
TGTGCCAGCAGTTTGGGACAGGGCAGCTACTATGGCTACACCTTC
CASSLGQGSYYGYTF
>TRBJ1-1|-|many|TRBV5-5
TGTGCCAGCAGCTTGGAGGACATCTTCGGCACTGAAGCTTTCTTT
CASSLEDIFGTEAFF
>TRBJ2-1|TRBD1|many|TRBV6-2/TRBV6-3
TGTGCCAGCAGTTACTCGAGCAGGGGGAACAATGAGCAGTTCTTC
CASSYSSRGNNEQFF
>TRBJ2-7|-|many|TRBV12-3/TRBV12-4
TGTGCCAGCAGTTTGGCAGGGGAGACCTACGAGCAGTACTTC
CASSLAGETYEQYF
>TRBJ1-4|TRBD1|many|TRBV7-9
TGTGCCAGCAGCCGGGGACAGGGGGCGAAACTGTTTTTT
CASSRGQGAKLFF
>TRBJ1-1|TRBD1|many|TRBV6-5
TGTGCCAGCAGCCGACAGGGGATAGGGACTGAAGCTTTCTTT
CASSRQGIGTEAFF
>TRBJ2-1|-|few|TRBV12-3/TRBV12-4
TGTGCCAGCACCGCCCCCCCGACTCCGCCGGGAGAGCAGTTCTTC
CASTAPPTPPGEQFF
>TRBJ2-1|-|many|TRBV6-2/TRBV6-3
TGTGCCAGCAGTTACTCGATCACGGGACCAACAAAGAGCTCCTACAATGAGCAGTTCTTC
CASSYSITGPTKSSYNEQFF
>TRBJ2-1|-|many|TRBV28
TGTGCCAGCAAGGAGAGGGGGAAGGAGCAGTTCTTC
CASKERGKEQFF
>TRBJ2-4|-|many|TRBV14
TGTGCCAGCAGTGCAGGATACATTCAGTACTTC
CASSAGYIQYF
>TRBJ1-2|-|many|TRBV18
TGTGCCAGCTCACCCACAGGTGGAGATAACTATGGCTACACCTTC
CASSPTGGDNYGYTF
>TRBJ2-5|TRBD2|few|TRBV3-1
TGTGCCAGCAGCCAAGGCACTAGCGGGGCGCAAGAGACCCAGTACTTC
CASSQGTSGAQETQYF
>TRBJ2-3|TRBD2|few|TRBV20-1
TGCAGTGCTAGAGTGGCACTAGCGAAAAGCACAGATACGCAGTATTTT
CSARVALAKSTDTQYF
>TRBJ1-2|-|many|TRBV20-1
TGCAGTGCTAGAGCTTGGACCCACATCTATGGCTACACCTTC
CSARAWTHIYGYTF
>TRBJ2-7|TRBD2|many|TRBV4-3
TGCGCCAGCAGCCAAGCGCTAGCGGGAGCCTACGAGCAGTACTTC
CASSQALAGAYEQYF
>TRBJ2-1|TRBD2|few|TRBV20-1
TGCAGTGCTAGAGAGGGGACTAGCGGAAACAATGAGCAGTTCTTC
CSAREGTSGNNEQFF
>TRBJ2-3|-|many|TRBV4-2
TGTGCCAGCAGCCAAGATCGCCGGGGCCAGGCAGATACGCAGTATTTT
CASSQDRRGQADTQYF
>TRBJ2-5|TRBD2|few|TRBV5-1
TGCGCCAGCAGCGGGGGAACTAGCGGGAGTGGAGAGACCCAGTACTTC
CASSGGTSGSGETQYF
>TRBJ2-5|-|many|TRBV4-3
TGCGCCAGCAGCCAAGATTCTTTGGGCAGCCAAGAGACCCAGTACTTC
CASSQDSLGSQETQYF
>TRBJ2-1|-|many|TRBV7-9
TGTTCCCGAGAGATGAACAATGAGCAGTTCTTC
CSREMNNEQFF
>TRBJ2-1|-|many|TRBV7-9
TGTGCCAGCAGCTTATCCTTCAACAATGAGCAGTTCTTC
CASSLSFNNEQFF
>TRBJ2-3|-|many|TRBV6-4
TGTGCCAGCAGTGAACTAGTAGGTGATACGCAGTATTTT
CASSELVGDTQYF
>TRBJ2-6|TRBD1|-|TRBV6-1
TGTGCCAGCAGGTCCGGGACAGGGGGCACTGGGGCCAACGTCCTGACTTTC
CASRSGTGGTGANVLTF